The 31 T cell receptor beta chains presented below share a single source sample, sequenced in a study of naive CD8 T cells in extremely preterm neonates (dated by TCRdb to 2017 to 2019). Preterm samples were obtained from several extremely preterm deliveries at about 22-27 weeks of gestation. The research as a whole found: Compared with the older groups, preterm CDR3s were shorter and closer to germline, carrying fewer N additions and showing less junctional trimming.

The antigens for these receptors are not known. The library relied on the immunoSEQ multiplex PCR assay. Imported from immuneACCESS, the table was reduced by TCRdb to in-frame sequences with V and J called. These copies leave out some clones; in studies compared against another copy, an unresolved V gene accounts for under half, and the cause of the remainder is not known. The sample data list thousands of clones, and about 95% of these were observed just once. The top ten hold 0.64% of the sample. Material: naive CD8+ T cells from cord blood. These receptors all come from a boy who was born preterm.

The chain is built from TRBV27 and TRBJ2-3; TRBD2 matches at 8 bases. V shed 2 bases and J 5 bases; nucleotides not matched to a gene: 0. The germline CDR1 and CDR2 sequences are MNHEY and SMNVEV (reference sequence). The CDR3 loop spans 13 amino acids. The CDR3 DNA is TGTGCCAGCAGTTTACTAGCGGGAGATACGCAGTATTTT. Protein: CASSLLAGDTQYF.

The chain employs TRBV4-1 and TRBJ2-5; 7 nucleotides match TRBD2. The CDR3 has 14 amino acids. The V gene's germline CDR1 is MGHRA and CDR2 YSYEKL. After removal of 1 base from V and 2 bases from J, the junction contained 1 base not matched to a gene. CDR3 nucleotides: TGCGCCAGCAGCCAAGTGGGGGGGCAAGAGACCCAGTACTTC. Amino acid sequence: CASSQVGGQETQYF.

The chain has TRBV2 and TRBJ2-3; TRBD2 matches 16 bases. The CDR3 is 17 amino acids. Germline CDR1 reads SNHLY; CDR2 reads FYNNEI. V trimming: 6 bases; J trimming: 2 bases; junction bases outside the gene matches: 5. The CDR3 here is CASRPGLAGGHTDTQYF. In DNA form, the CDR3 reads TGTGCCAGCAGGCCGGGACTAGCGGGAGGGCACACAGATACGCAGTATTTT.

This clone showed up just once. The CDR3 bases are TGTGCCAGTCTGCAGGGGGTCACTGAAGCTTTCTTT. Protein sequence: CASLQGVTEAFF. The gene calls are TRBV28 and TRBJ1-1, with 7 nucleotides matching TRBD1. Germline CDR1 MDHEN, CDR2 SYDVKM. The length of the CDR3 is 12 residues. The trim removed 9 bases at V and 4 bases at J, leaving 5 bases unmatched.

The chain uses TRBV5-4 and TRBJ1-1, with D perhaps TRBD1 (6 bases). CDR1 is SGHNT and CDR2 is YYREEE in the germline V gene (reference sequence). V shed 5 bases and J shed 7 bases, with 12 bases lying between them. The CDR3 has 12 amino acids. DNA of the CDR3: TGTGCCAGCAGTTTCGGACAGAATGAAGCTTTCTTT. Protein sequence: CASSFGQNEAFF.

The V call is TRBV6-5, the J call TRBJ2-7; unclear D gene. The CDR3 extends over 13 amino acids. Germline CDR1 and CDR2: MNHEY and SVGAGI. The V gene lost 2 bases and the J gene lost 6 bases, with 11 bases spanning the gap. Here the CDR3 reads CASSYGPTSEQYF. The CDR3 nucleotides are TGTGCCAGCAGTTACGGCCCCACCTCCGAGCAGTACTTC.

This clone appeared a single time. The chain joins TRBV28 to TRBJ2-1; D call uncertain. The V and J ends lost 5 bases and 8 bases respectively, with 13 bases between them. The CDR3 totals 13 residues. Germline loops: CDR1 MDHEN, CDR2 SYDVKM. This chain's CDR3 is CASSPSDGDEQFF. CDR3 in DNA: TGTGCCAGCAGTCCATCCGATGGGGATGAGCAGTTCTTC.

The V and J genes are TRBV4-1 and TRBJ2-7; 9 bases are shared with TRBD1. J gave up 1 base and V 3 bases, and 4 bases lay outside the gene matches. Germline CDR1 MGHRA, CDR2 YSYEKL. There are 15 residues in the CDR3. The CDR3: CASSHTGQGSYEQYF. In nucleotides, the CDR3 is TGCGCCAGCAGCCACACGGGACAGGGTTCCTACGAGCAGTACTTC.

This chain links TRBV4-1 with TRBJ1-2; D call uncertain. Trimming took 1 base from V and 4 from J, leaving 1 base between them. The length of the CDR3 is 11 residues. CDR1 is MGHRA and CDR2 is YSYEKL in the germline V gene. The CDR3 sequence: CASSQGYGYTF. The CDR3 DNA reads TGCGCCAGCAGCCAAGGCTATGGCTACACCTTC.

The chain recombines TRBV5-1 with TRBJ2-7; TRBD1 agrees at 9 bases. The CDR3 runs 16 residues. Germline trimming cut 7 bases from V and 0 bases from J; bases unmatched to any gene: 11. The germline CDR1 and CDR2 sequences are SGHRS and YFSETQ. The CDR3 DNA sequence: TGCGCCAGCGGCCCGCGGACAGGGGTTAGCTCCTACGAGCAGTACTTC. Translated, it gives CASGPRTGVSSYEQYF.

This clone was seen just once. The chain couples TRBV21-1 to TRBJ2-1; TRBD2, as called in the table, went unchecked against the DNA. TRBV21-1 is a pseudogene segment. The CDR3 runs to 13 residues. The CDR3 loop reads CASSTSGSNEQFF. CDR3 DNA sequence: TGTGCCAGCAGCACTAGCGGGAGCAATGAGCAGTTCTTC.

This chain uses TRBV6-5 with TRBJ2-1; 9 bases are shared with TRBD2. V trimming: 6 bases; J trimming: 1 base; junction bases outside the gene matches: 4. This CDR3 spans 15 amino acids. Germline CDR1 MNHEY, CDR2 SVGAGI. This CDR3 reads CASRRTSGSYNEQFF. CDR3 nucleotides: TGTGCCAGCAGACGAACTAGCGGGTCCTACAATGAGCAGTTCTTC.

V is TRBV4-3 and J is TRBJ1-3; D uncertain. Germline V gene lookup returns CDR1 LGHNA and CDR2 YSLEER. The CDR3 contains 13 residues. V shed 4 bases and J shed 0 bases, with 4 bases lying between them. The DNA for the CDR3 is TGCGCCAGCAGCCGGGACTCTGGAAACACCATATATTTT. Its translation is CASSRDSGNTIYF.

This chain joins TRBV27 and TRBJ1-1; 10 nucleotides agree with TRBD1. Germline V gene data show CDR1 as MNHEY and CDR2 as SMNVEV (reference sequence). J was trimmed by 4 bases and V by 1 base; bases with no gene match: 0. The length of the CDR3 is 14 residues. CDR3 coding DNA: TGTGCCAGCAGTTTATGGACAGGGGGCACTGAAGCTTTCTTT. Its translation is CASSLWTGGTEAFF.

The gene calls are TRBV7-8 and TRBJ2-5; TRBD1 aligns across 8 bases. The CDR3 has 15 amino acids. Germline CDR1 SGHVS, CDR2 FQNEAQ. The ends lost 1 base at V and 0 bases at J; junction bases unmatched: 1. The CDR3 DNA follows: TGTGCCAGCAGCTTAGGACAGGGGAACCAAGAGACCCAGTACTTC. This gives the protein CASSLGQGNQETQYF.

The chain carries TRBV5-4 and TRBJ1-2, with a tentative D call TRBD1 (6 bases). This CDR3 region has 14 residues. Per the germline V gene, CDR1 is SGHNT and CDR2 is YYREEE (reference sequence). The V end lost 2 bases, the J end lost 3 bases, and 11 bases lay between the germline ends. CDR3 in DNA: TGTGCCAGCAGCTTTAAGGGGGGCGACTATGGCTACACCTTC. Its protein product is CASSFKGGDYGYTF.

The chain couples TRBV19 to TRBJ2-7, with D possibly being TRBD1 (7 bases). Germline assignment: CDR1 LNHDA and CDR2 SQIVND (reference sequence). Trimming shortened V by 5 bases and J by 6 bases, and 17 bases separated the two germline ends. This CDR3 is built from 14 residues. The CDR3 nucleotides are TGTGCCAGTAGTTTTAAGCTCCAGGGGGGCGAGCAGTACTTC. It codes for CASSFKLQGGEQYF.

The J gene is TRBJ2-7, the V gene TRBV4-1, with a tentative D call TRBD1 (5 bases). V was trimmed by 1 base and J by 2 bases, leaving 6 bases between them. This CDR3 is built from 13 residues. Germline CDR1 reads MGHRA; CDR2 reads YSYEKL. The CDR3 nucleotides are TGCGCCAGCAGCCAAGGGACAACCTACGAGCAGTACTTC. Protein sequence: CASSQGTTYEQYF.

V gene TRBV5-1 combines with J gene TRBJ2-5; D gene unclear. The CDR3 covers 11 residues. Germline lookup yields CDR1 SGHRS and CDR2 YFSETQ. V was pared by 4 bases and J by 1 base, with 2 bases between. The CDR3 sequence: CASSGQETQYF. DNA for the CDR3: TGCGCCAGCAGCGGCCAAGAGACCCAGTACTTC.

The chain recombines TRBV9 with TRBJ1-1, with TRBD1 identical over 7 bases. Unmatched junction bases numbered 0, after V lost 0 bases and J lost 4 bases. Looked up from germline, CDR1 is SGDLS and CDR2 is YYNGEE. The CDR3 consists of 13 residues. The CDR3 DNA is TGTGCCAGCAGCGTAGGGACAGGCACTGAAGCTTTCTTT. Its translation is CASSVGTGTEAFF.

This clone was found once. The chain joins TRBV6-1 to TRBJ2-1, with 10 bases lining up with TRBD2. The V gene's germline CDR1 is MNHNS and CDR2 SASEGT. This CDR3 region has 13 residues. The V and J ends lost 10 bases and 3 bases, in that order; junction bases with no gene match: 3. As DNA, the CDR3 is TGTGCCACCCGGACTAGCGGCTACAATGAGCAGTTCTTC. It codes for CATRTSGYNEQFF.

This clone was observed a handful of times. This sequence joins TRBV6-5 and TRBJ1-2; D is ambiguous. Trimming pared 2 bases from V and 8 bases from J, leaving 0 bases between. Germline V gives CDR1 MNHEY, CDR2 SVGAGI. CDR3 length: 9 amino acids. The CDR3 nucleotides read TGTGCCAGCAGTTACGGCTACACCTTC. Residues: CASSYGYTF.

The chain joins TRBV6-6 to TRBJ1-2; D unresolved. Trimming left V 2 bases short and J 8 bases short, with 0 bases between. This CDR3 comprises 9 residues. Germline assignment: CDR1 MNHNY and CDR2 SVGAGI (reference sequence). DNA of the CDR3: TGTGCCAGCAGTTACGGCTACACCTTC. Translation gives CASSYGYTF.

The chain has TRBV27 and TRBJ2-4; D unresolved. In germline, CDR1 is MNHEY, CDR2 SMNVEV (reference sequence). CDR3 length equals 16 residues. V was clipped by 5 bases and J by 0 bases, with 14 bases between them. CDR3 loop: CASSEGPSLAKNIQYF. DNA of the CDR3: TGTGCCAGCAGTGAAGGGCCATCTCTAGCCAAAAACATTCAGTACTTC.

The CDR3 region is CASSEGRRGYEQYF. The CDR3 DNA is TGCGCCAGCAGTGAGGGGCGGCGAGGGTACGAGCAGTACTTC. The chain uses TRBV10-1 and TRBJ2-7, with D possibly matching TRBD2 (5 bases). Germline CDR1 WNHNN, CDR2 SYGVQD (reference sequence). The CDR3 has 14 amino acids. V was cut by 2 bases and J by 4 bases, with 12 bases left in between.

This sequence joins TRBV7-9 and TRBJ2-7; D is possibly TRBD1 (5 bases). The V gene's germline CDR1 is SEHNR and CDR2 FQNEAQ (reference sequence). Trimming shortened V by 5 bases and J by 3 bases, and 8 bases separated the two germline ends. This CDR3 region has 12 residues. The CDR3 nucleotides are TGTGCCAGCAGCGGACAAAACTACGAGCAGTACTTC. It specifies CASSGQNYEQYF. The full variable domain, rest sourced from reference TRBV7-9 and TRBJ2-7, is DTGVSQNPRHKITKRGQNVTFRCDPISEHNRLYWYRQTLGQGPEFLTYFQNEAQLEKSRLLSDRFSAERPKGSFSTLEIQRTEQGDSAMYLCASSGQNYEQYFGPGTRLTVT.

The chain uses TRBV27 and TRBJ1-5; D ambiguous. V lost 5 bases and J 6 bases, leaving 11 bases between the germline ends. CDR1 is MNHEY and CDR2 is SMNVEV in the germline V gene (reference sequence). The CDR3 is made up of 13 amino acids. The CDR3 DNA reads as TGTGCCAGCAGTGAAGAGGGCAGTCAGCCCCAGCATTTT. Amino acid sequence: CASSEEGSQPQHF.

For this clone: Within the sample, other DNA sequences also encode this same CDR3. J is TRBJ1-5 and V is TRBV30, with D possibly TRBD1 on 6 matching bases. The germline V gene has CDR1 GTSNPN and CDR2 SVGIG (reference sequence). The V gene lost 6 bases and the J gene lost 2 bases, with 20 bases spanning the gap. The CDR3 runs 16 residues. This CDR3 reads CACSGVGGLGNQPQHF. The CDR3 DNA is TGTGCCTGTTCAGGGGTGGGGGGCTTAGGCAATCAGCCCCAGCATTTT.

V is TRBV27 and J is TRBJ2-5; the match to TRBD1 covers 11 bases. Germline V lookup: CDR1 MNHEY, CDR2 SMNVEV (reference sequence). After removal of 5 bases from V and 1 base from J, the junction contained 9 bases not matched to a gene. This CDR3 region has 17 residues. In DNA form, the CDR3 reads TGTGCCAGCAGTCCCTTCCCCGGGACAGGGGGCCAAGAGACCCAGTACTTC. Its translation is CASSPFPGTGGQETQYF.

This clone was detected once. This chain links TRBV28 with TRBJ2-3; 12 bases align to TRBD1. Per the germline V gene, CDR1 is MDHEN and CDR2 is SYDVKM. Germline trimming cut 2 bases from V and 3 bases from J; bases unmatched to any gene: 3. CDR3 size: 16 residues. CDR3 DNA sequence: TGTGCCAGCAGTTTAGGGACAGGGGGCGGGACAGATACGCAGTATTTT. Its protein is CASSLGTGGGTDTQYF.

As regards this clone: The same CDR3 also results from other DNA sequences found in this sample. The rearrangement uses TRBV9 and TRBJ2-7; 11 bases agree with TRBD1. Germline loops: CDR1 SGDLS, CDR2 YYNGEE. The CDR3 has 15 amino acids. J gave up 3 bases and V 0 bases, and 2 bases lay outside the gene matches. CDR3 region: CASSVAGTGGYEQYF. The CDR3 nucleotides read TGTGCCAGCAGCGTAGCTGGGACAGGGGGCTACGAGCAGTACTTC.